This T cell receptor (beta chain) stems from a study of OX40 agonist ivuxolimab in advanced cancers. Study context: Partial responses were achieved by three patients: one hepatocellular carcinoma, two cutaneous melanoma. Study-level points and caveats: In the 0.1-3.0 mg/kg groups, partial responders showed among the lowest expansion. Averaging showed that CD8+ T cells had more expanded clones than CD4+ did.

Clones were read by immunoSEQ multiplex PCR, and TCRdb kept only the in-frame ones, dropping some. The sample shows 55,000 to 70,000 clones, 75% to 85% of them seen only once. This clone has only a few counts. The antigen remains undetermined. This CDR3 is 16 amino acids long. Germline loops: CDR1 KGHSH, CDR2 LQKENI. V lost 3 bases to trimming and J lost 4 bases; unmatched junction nucleotides: 10. Material: CD4+ or CD8+ T cells sorted from blood, obtained in a trial of the OX40 agonist ivuxolimab. The chain joins TRBV18 to TRBJ1-2; 8 bases are a match to TRBD1. The TCR originated in an adult with an advanced solid tumor such as melanoma, head and neck, liver or kidney cancer. For the CDR3, the DNA is TGTGCCAGCTCACCCTCTTCGGGGACAGGACTCTATGGCTACACCTTC. Amino acids: CASSPSSGTGLYGYTF.